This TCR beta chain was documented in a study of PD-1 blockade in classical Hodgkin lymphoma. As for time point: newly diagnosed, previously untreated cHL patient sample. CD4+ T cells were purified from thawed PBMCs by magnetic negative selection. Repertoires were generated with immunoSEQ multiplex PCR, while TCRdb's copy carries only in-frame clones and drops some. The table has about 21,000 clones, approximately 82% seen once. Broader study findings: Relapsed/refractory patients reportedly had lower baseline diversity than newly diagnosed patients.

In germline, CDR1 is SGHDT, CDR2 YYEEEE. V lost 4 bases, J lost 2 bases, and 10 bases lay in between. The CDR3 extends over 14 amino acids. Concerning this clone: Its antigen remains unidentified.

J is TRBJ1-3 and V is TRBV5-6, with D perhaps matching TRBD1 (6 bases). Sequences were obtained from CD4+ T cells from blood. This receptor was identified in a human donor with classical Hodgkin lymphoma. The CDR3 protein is CASSIRQAGNTIYF. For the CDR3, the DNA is TGTGCCAGCAGCATTAGACAGGCTGGAAACACCATATATTTT.